One sample yielded the 24 T cell receptor beta chains listed below, sequenced in a study of cytomegalovirus exposure and HLA in healthy donors. It was with 60 Vbeta and 13 Jbeta primers that the PCR ran. Profiled with immunoSEQ multiplex PCR; TCRdb holds only in-frame clones, not every one. The sample lists over 150,000 clones, approximately 78% occurring once. The sample was PBMCs. These receptors all stem from a woman in her 50s in good health and CMV-seropositive.

The chain employs TRBV5-6 and TRBJ2-5; 7 bases agree with TRBD1. The V gene end was trimmed by 5 bases and the J gene end by 2 bases; junction bases not matched to a gene: 6. The CDR3 is 14 amino acids. Germline-derived CDR1 and CDR2 are SGHDT and YYEEEE. CDR3 nucleotide sequence: TGTGCCAGCAGATTGAGGGGGCTTCAAGAGACCCAGTACTTC. Translated, it gives CASRLRGLQETQYF.

This chain links TRBV6-5 with TRBJ2-7; 9 nucleotides match TRBD2. The germline CDR1 and CDR2 sequences are MNHEY and SVGAGI. Germline trimming cut 0 bases from V and 7 bases from J; bases unmatched to any gene: 7. The CDR3 is made up of 15 amino acids. The CDR3 here is CASSYSLGLAKEQYF. The CDR3 DNA reads TGTGCCAGCAGTTACTCGCTGGGACTAGCAAAGGAGCAGTACTTC.

This chain uses TRBV7-9 with TRBJ1-2, with 7 bases fitting TRBD1. The CDR3 is made up of 13 amino acids. V trimming: 3 bases; J trimming: 8 bases; junction bases outside the gene matches: 6. The germline CDR1 and CDR2 sequences are SEHNR and FQNEAQ (reference sequence). CDR3 bases: TGTGCCAGCAGCTTCGGACAGGAGGACGGCTACACCTTC. Its protein product is CASSFGQEDGYTF.

The chain recombines TRBV28 with TRBJ1-2; 12 positions agree with TRBD1. The junction had 8 bases not matched to a gene; V was cut back by 2 bases and J by 7 bases. This CDR3 comprises 16 residues. The germline gives CDR1 MDHEN, CDR2 SYDVKM. The CDR3 reads CASSLGTGGLDSGYTF. The CDR3 coding sequence is TGTGCCAGCAGTTTAGGGACAGGGGGCCTGGATAGTGGCTACACCTTC.

This sequence joins TRBV4-2 and TRBJ2-5; tentatively, D is TRBD2 (5 bases). Germline CDR1 and CDR2: LGHNA and YNFKEQ. The CDR3 has 14 residues. Trimming cost V 3 bases and J 2 bases, with 10 bases left between them. The CDR3, as DNA: TGTGCCAGCAGCCAGGCGGGCCCACAAGAGACCCAGTACTTC. This translates into CASSQAGPQETQYF.

This chain uses TRBV9 with TRBJ2-1; tentatively, D is TRBD1 (5 bases). V lost 0 bases and J lost 2, with 9 bases in between. Germline CDR1 and CDR2: SGDLS and YYNGEE. This CDR3 spans 15 amino acids. Here the CDR3 DNA reads TGTGCCAGCAGCGTAGGAGACAGTACCTACAATGAGCAGTTCTTC. Translating gives CASSVGDSTYNEQFF.

The V call is TRBV28, the J call TRBJ2-3; a possible D gene is TRBD1 (6 bases). This CDR3 region has 17 residues. Trimming removed 1 base at V and 0 bases at J, with 14 bases between. Germline V gene lookup returns CDR1 MDHEN and CDR2 SYDVKM. CDR3 region: CASSLSPSDSSTDTQYF. The CDR3 nucleotides are TGTGCCAGCAGTTTATCCCCCTCGGACAGCAGCACAGATACGCAGTATTTT.

The V call is TRBV11-2, the J call TRBJ2-7; a possible D gene is TRBD1 (6 bases). Germline V CDR1 and CDR2: SGHAT, FQNNGV. This CDR3 has 13 residues. V dropped 4 bases and J dropped 5 bases, with 12 bases sitting between them. Here the CDR3 DNA reads TGTGCCAGCAGCTCATTAACAGGGCACGAGCAGTACTTC. Translated, it gives CASSSLTGHEQYF.

Comments on this clone: The sample contains more than one DNA sequence encoding this CDR3. The CDR3 coding sequence is TGCGCCAGCAGCTTGCTCGCGGGGGTTAATGAGCAGTTCTTC. Its protein is CASSLLAGVNEQFF. The J gene is TRBJ2-1, the V gene TRBV5-1, with TRBD2 matching 7 bases. The germline V gene encodes CDR1 SGHRS and CDR2 YFSETQ. This CDR3 contains 14 residues. J lost 7 bases, V lost 1 base, and 5 bases had no gene match.

This clone has only a few counts. The rearrangement links TRBV4-1 to TRBJ2-3; TRBD1 is a possible D gene (6 bases). Germline CDR1 reads MGHRA; CDR2 reads YSYEKL. The CDR3 loop spans 15 amino acids. Trimming left V 0 bases short and J 6 bases short, with 13 bases between. The CDR3 coding sequence is TGCGCCAGCAGCCAAGATCCAGCAGGGGAGGATACGCAGTATTTT. The encoded protein is CASSQDPAGEDTQYF.

The chain couples TRBV7-6 to TRBJ2-7; 14 bases are a match to TRBD2. Germline CDR1 reads SGHVS; CDR2 reads FNYEAQ. The trim removed 5 bases at V and 4 bases at J, leaving 4 bases unmatched. The CDR3 sequence is 15 residues long. CDR3 sequence reads: CASSPTSGGAYEQYF. CDR3 DNA sequence: TGTGCCAGCAGCCCGACTAGCGGGGGGGCTTACGAGCAGTACTTC.

The V call is TRBV5-1, the J call TRBJ1-5, with TRBD1 matching 7 bases. J lost 0 bases, V lost 1 base, and 16 bases had no gene match. The CDR3 has 20 amino acids. From germline, CDR1 is SGHRS and CDR2 YFSETQ. CDR3 nucleotide sequence: TGCGCCAGCAGCTTGAGGGGGACAGCAAGGTACCGTTATAGCAATCAGCCCCAGCATTTT. Translating gives CASSLRGTARYRYSNQPQHF.

This clone was observed a few times. This chain uses TRBV2 with TRBJ2-7; 10 bases align to TRBD2. The V gene's germline CDR1 is SNHLY and CDR2 FYNNEI. The CDR3 runs to 17 residues. Trimming removed 5 bases from V and 0 bases from J; junction bases left unmatched: 10. The chain's CDR3 is CASSPPLAGVSSYEQYF. In DNA form, the CDR3 reads TGTGCCAGCAGTCCACCGCTAGCGGGAGTTTCCTCCTACGAGCAGTACTTC. The variable domain in full, with the rest retrieved from reference TRBV2 and TRBJ2-7, is EPEVTQTPSHQVTQMGQEVILRCVPISNHLYFYWYRQILGQKVEFLVSFYNNEISEKSEIFDDQFSVERPDGSNFTLKIRSTKLEDSAMYFCASSPPLAGVSSYEQYFGPGTRLTVT.

The chain uses TRBV11-2 and TRBJ2-7; D may be TRBD2 (5 bases). The CDR3 extends over 14 amino acids. Germline V CDR1 and CDR2: SGHAT, FQNNGV. V was cut by 0 bases and J by 3 bases, with 9 bases left in between. CDR3 loop: CASSLDPGNYEQYF. CDR3 bases: TGTGCCAGCAGCTTAGATCCGGGGAACTACGAGCAGTACTTC.

For this clone: Its ends do not fully match the called genes, so a read error is possible. The chain links TRBV2 to TRBJ2-4; D perhaps matches TRBD1 (6 bases). This CDR3 comprises 14 residues. Germline-derived CDR1 and CDR2 are SNHLY and FYNNEI. CDR3 sequence: CASSDRGSKNSQYF. CDR3 in DNA: TGTGCCAGCAGTGACAGGGGATCCAAAAACAGTCAGTACTTC.

The chain recombines TRBV27 with TRBJ2-3; TRBD1 aligns across 9 bases. Germline V gives CDR1 MNHEY, CDR2 SMNVEV (reference sequence). The V and J ends lost 3 bases and 3 bases, in that order; junction bases with no gene match: 4. The CDR3 length is 15 residues. The CDR3 bases are TGTGCCAGCAGTTTTATAGGACAGGGGACAGATACGCAGTATTTT. Its protein is CASSFIGQGTDTQYF.

The rearrangement joins TRBV6-1 to TRBJ2-3; 10 bases are shared with TRBD2. Losses at the gene ends were 4 bases for V and 4 bases for J; bases not matched to a gene: 11. The germline gives CDR1 MNHNS, CDR2 SASEGT. The CDR3 contains 17 residues. CDR3 nucleotide sequence: TGTGCCAGCAGTGCCCCCGTAGCGGGGGGCCTCCCAGATACGCAGTATTTT. This encodes CASSAPVAGGLPDTQYF.

The rearrangement links TRBV5-4 to TRBJ2-7, with 11 bases identical to TRBD1. Looked up from germline, CDR1 is SGHNT and CDR2 is YYREEE (reference sequence). V lost 4 bases, J lost 3 bases, and 3 bases stayed unmatched. The CDR3 is 14 residues long. The CDR3 spells CASSPGTGGYEQYF. CDR3 DNA sequence: TGTGCCAGCAGCCCCGGGACAGGGGGCTACGAGCAGTACTTC.

A single count supports this clone. The rearrangement links TRBV29-1 to TRBJ2-3; 7 bases map to TRBD2. Trimming cost V 7 bases and J 0 bases; bases outside gene matches: 7. The length of the CDR3 is 14 residues. CDR1 SQVTM and CDR2 ANQGSEA come from the germline V gene. The CDR3 here is CSGREGFSTDTQYF. DNA for the CDR3: TGCAGCGGGAGGGAGGGGTTTAGCACAGATACGCAGTATTTT.

The gene calls are TRBV4-1 and TRBJ1-4; TRBD1 matches at 9 bases. There are 15 residues in the CDR3. The germline V gene encodes CDR1 MGHRA and CDR2 YSYEKL. Trimming cost V 1 base and J 7 bases; bases outside gene matches: 4. The CDR3 sequence is CASSQVGQGSEKLFF. The CDR3 DNA is TGCGCCAGCAGCCAAGTTGGACAGGGGAGTGAAAAACTGTTTTTT.

The rearrangement uses TRBV19 and TRBJ2-1; 11 bases line up with TRBD1. Germline CDR1 reads LNHDA; CDR2 reads SQIVND (reference sequence). CDR3 length equals 15 residues. The V segment lost 6 bases and the J segment 6 bases; nucleotides outside the gene matches: 7. CDR3 amino acids: CASRPGTGGRNEQFF. The CDR3 DNA follows: TGTGCCAGTAGGCCCGGGACAGGGGGGCGCAATGAGCAGTTCTTC.

This clone is a singleton in its sample. The chain uses TRBV29-1 and TRBJ2-5; TRBD2 matches at 7 bases. Germline V gene data show CDR1 as SQVTM and CDR2 as ANQGSEA. After removal of 7 bases from V and 4 bases from J, the junction contained 9 bases not matched to a gene. CDR3 length equals 13 residues. The CDR3 DNA reads TGCAGCGCCCGAACGGGGGGAGGAGAGACCCAGTACTTC. Amino acid sequence: CSARTGGGETQYF.

The chain combines TRBV6-6 with TRBJ1-1; 7 bases match TRBD1. CDR1 MNHNY and CDR2 SVGAGI come from the germline V gene (reference sequence). The CDR3 contains 12 residues. Trimming removed 5 bases from V and 6 bases from J; junction bases left unmatched: 3. CDR3 nucleotide sequence: TGTGCCAGCAGTAACAGGGGACCTGAAGCTTTCTTT. The encoded protein is CASSNRGPEAFF.

The chain recombines TRBV6-5 with TRBJ2-1, with 7 positions matching TRBD1. Germline CDR1 reads MNHEY; CDR2 reads SVGAGI. V shed 5 bases and J 10 bases; nucleotides not matched to a gene: 2. The CDR3 extends over 11 amino acids. The CDR3 DNA follows: TGTGCCAGCAGTAAGACAGGGGAGCAGTTCTTC. Amino acid sequence: CASSKTGEQFF.